The entry below gives a single T cell receptor beta chain sequence along with its context. The data were obtained in a study of blood T cell repertoires in COVID-19. About the research overall: Samples of COVID-19 (acute and convalescent) were obtained from the United States, Italy and Spain. The cDNA or gDNA used as material had been derived from T cells, B-cell-depleted T cells, or PBMCs.

CDR1 DFQATT and CDR2 SNEGSKA come from the germline V gene (reference sequence). The CDR3 loop spans 15 amino acids. The junction had 8 bases not matched to a gene; V was cut back by 3 bases and J by 6 bases. In the authors' workflow: Estimates of nucleated cell counts were drawn from the amplification of reference gene primers. Produced via immunoSEQ multiplex PCR; TCRdb's table is partial and in-frame only. For V, J and clone size, that table is used; D and trimming come from the DNA. The sample has about 120,000 clones, roughly four fifths seen once; the top ten hold roughly 8.6%. The chain joins TRBV20-1 to TRBJ1-6; 7 bases match TRBD1. What was sequenced was peripheral blood. This clonotype was obtained from a human donor in a cohort sampled during active COVID-19. The CDR3 sequence: CSASLGQSPNSPLHF. The DNA for the CDR3 is TGCAGTGCTAGTTTGGGACAGTCTCCTAATTCACCCCTCCACTTT.